This paragraph covers one T cell receptor beta chain sequence. Sequenced by immunoSEQ multiplex PCR; TCRdb stores in-frame clones only, minus some. The sample consists of 75,000 to 95,000 clones, more than 70% of them appearing once. The data were obtained in a study of radiotherapy plus CTLA-4 blockade in lung cancer. The junction had 6 bases not matched to a gene; V was cut back by 1 base and J by 4 bases. In germline, CDR1 is LGHNA, CDR2 YNFKEQ. There are 16 residues in the CDR3. In chemo-refractory metastatic non-small-cell lung cancer, patients got ipilimumab CTLA-4 blockade together with focal radiation.

This sequence originates from a human donor with non-small cell lung cancer that progressed on radiotherapy plus ipilimumab. The sample consisted of peripheral blood, taken from a patient treated with radiotherapy plus ipilimumab. The chain couples TRBV4-2 to TRBJ2-5; 10 bases align to TRBD2. The CDR3 spells CASSQGRAGGLETQYF. In nucleotides, the CDR3 is TGTGCCAGCAGCCAAGGTCGAGCGGGGGGGCTAGAGACCCAGTACTTC.